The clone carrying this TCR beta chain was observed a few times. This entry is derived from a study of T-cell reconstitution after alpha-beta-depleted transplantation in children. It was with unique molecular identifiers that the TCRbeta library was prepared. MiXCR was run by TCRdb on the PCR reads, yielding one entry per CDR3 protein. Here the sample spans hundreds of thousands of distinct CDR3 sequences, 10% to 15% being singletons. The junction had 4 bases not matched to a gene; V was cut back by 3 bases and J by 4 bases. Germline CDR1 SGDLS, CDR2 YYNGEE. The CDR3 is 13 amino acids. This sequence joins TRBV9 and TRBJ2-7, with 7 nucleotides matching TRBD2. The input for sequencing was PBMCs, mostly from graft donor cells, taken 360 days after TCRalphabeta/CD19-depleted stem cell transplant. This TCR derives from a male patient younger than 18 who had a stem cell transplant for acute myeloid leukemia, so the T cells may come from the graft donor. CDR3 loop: CASSGSAGYEQYF. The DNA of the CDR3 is TGTGCCAGCAGCGGCTCAGCGGGATACGAGCAGTACTTC.